These T cell receptor beta chains were read from a single sample in a study of blood T cell repertoires in COVID-19. Sequencing used immunoSEQ multiplex PCR; TCRdb keeps in-frame clones, though not all of them. Among about 100,000 clones listed, 80% to 90% were seen once. The material sequenced was peripheral blood. The receptor set was obtained from a human donor in a cohort sampled during active COVID-19. The CDR3 runs from the conserved cysteine through the conserved F or W. D genes are given only for firm matches. For some rows the clone size is stated as once, few or many, or as a class when expanded; others skip it.

J gene	clone size	D gene	V gene	CDR3 protein	CDR3 DNA
TRBJ2-1	-	TRBD2	TRBV5-1	CASSFSGRGGDEQFF	TGCGCCAGCAGCTTTAGCGGGAGGGGTGGGGATGAGCAGTTCTTC
TRBJ1-1	-	-	TRBV6-5	CASRGGGTEAFF	TGTGCCAGCAGGGGGGGAGGTACTGAAGCTTTCTTT
TRBJ1-5	-	-	TRBV19	CASRGRGEGNQPQHF	TGTGCCAGTAGGGGTCGGGGGGAAGGCAATCAGCCCCAGCATTTT
TRBJ2-7	-	TRBD1	TRBV14	CASSQVGGISYEQYF	TGTGCCAGCAGCCAAGTAGGGGGCATCTCCTACGAGCAGTACTTC
TRBJ1-1	-	TRBD1	TRBV4-1	CASSQVGLGDRPRSAFF	TGCGCCAGCAGCCAAGTAGGTCTCGGGGACAGGCCCCGGTCGGCTTTCTTT
TRBJ1-5	-	TRBD1	TRBV5-1	CASSPQGSQEPQHF	TGCGCCAGCAGCCCACAGGGGAGTCAAGAGCCCCAGCATTTT
TRBJ1-2	-	TRBD1	TRBV29-1	CSVGLPRTGIGYTF	TGCAGCGTTGGACTCCCAAGGACAGGGATCGGCTACACCTTC
TRBJ2-3	-	-	TRBV10-1	CASSDSPASSTDTQYF	TGCGCCAGCAGTGATAGTCCGGCTAGCAGCACAGATACGCAGTATTTT
TRBJ2-7	few	TRBD1	TRBV18	CASSQRQGRASEQYF	TGTGCCAGCTCACAACGACAGGGGCGCGCATCTGAGCAGTACTTC
TRBJ2-2	-	TRBD2	TRBV7-3	CASSPGLAGVVTGELFF	TGTGCCAGCAGCCCCGGACTAGCGGGAGTGGTAACCGGGGAGCTGTTTTTT
TRBJ1-5	-	-	TRBV2	CASSVGSAGQPQHF	TGTGCCAGCAGTGTTGGGAGTGCCGGTCAGCCCCAGCATTTT
TRBJ1-2	-	TRBD1	TRBV28	CASSTGTAYGYTF	TGTGCCAGCAGTACCGGGACAGCTTATGGCTACACCTTC
TRBJ1-2	-	-	TRBV28	CASRRPPGYGYTF	TGTGCCAGCAGACGACCCCCCGGGTATGGCTACACCTTC
TRBJ1-5	-	-	TRBV30	CAWSPQDGNQPQHF	TGTGCCTGGAGCCCCCAGGATGGCAATCAGCCCCAGCATTTT
TRBJ1-5	-	TRBD1	TRBV5-6	CASSRDRDQPQHF	TGTGCCAGCAGCCGTGACAGGGACCAGCCCCAGCATTTT
TRBJ2-3	-	-	TRBV9	CASSERQSSTDTQYF	TGTGCCAGCAGCGAAAGACAGTCTAGCACAGATACGCAGTATTTT
TRBJ2-7	-	-	TRBV7-3	CASSRYGGQAYEQYF	TGTGCCAGCAGCCGCTACGGGGGTCAGGCCTACGAGCAGTACTTC
TRBJ1-1	-	TRBD1	TRBV5-1	CASSLQGFTEAFF	TGCGCCAGCAGCCTACAGGGGTTCACTGAAGCTTTCTTT
TRBJ1-1	-	-	TRBV15	CATSRDERGIDTEAFF	TGTGCCACCAGCAGAGATGAAAGGGGCATAGACACTGAAGCTTTCTTT
TRBJ1-1	-	-	TRBV12-3/TRBV12-4	CAGKSRDYTEAFF	TGTGCCGGGAAGAGTAGGGACTACACTGAAGCTTTCTTT
TRBJ2-7	-	-	TRBV7-9	CASSLTGYEQYF	TGTGCCAGCAGCTTAACCGGGTACGAGCAGTACTTC
TRBJ2-1	-	-	TRBV3-1/TRBV3-2	CASSLHLLALGNEQFF	TGTGCCAGCAGCCTCCACCTACTAGCTCTGGGCAATGAGCAGTTCTTC
TRBJ2-3	-	-	TRBV20-1	CSASSAYQGTDTQYF	TGCAGTGCTAGTTCGGCTTACCAGGGCACAGATACGCAGTATTTT
TRBJ1-6	once	TRBD1	TRBV14	CASSQGRRIDRANSPLHF	TGTGCCAGCAGCCAGGGAAGACGCATCGACAGGGCGAATTCACCCCTCCACTTT
TRBJ1-2	-	-	TRBV7-2	CASSSSGVSGLNYGYTF	TGTGCCAGCAGCTCCTCGGGGGTGTCAGGGCTTAACTATGGCTACACCTTC